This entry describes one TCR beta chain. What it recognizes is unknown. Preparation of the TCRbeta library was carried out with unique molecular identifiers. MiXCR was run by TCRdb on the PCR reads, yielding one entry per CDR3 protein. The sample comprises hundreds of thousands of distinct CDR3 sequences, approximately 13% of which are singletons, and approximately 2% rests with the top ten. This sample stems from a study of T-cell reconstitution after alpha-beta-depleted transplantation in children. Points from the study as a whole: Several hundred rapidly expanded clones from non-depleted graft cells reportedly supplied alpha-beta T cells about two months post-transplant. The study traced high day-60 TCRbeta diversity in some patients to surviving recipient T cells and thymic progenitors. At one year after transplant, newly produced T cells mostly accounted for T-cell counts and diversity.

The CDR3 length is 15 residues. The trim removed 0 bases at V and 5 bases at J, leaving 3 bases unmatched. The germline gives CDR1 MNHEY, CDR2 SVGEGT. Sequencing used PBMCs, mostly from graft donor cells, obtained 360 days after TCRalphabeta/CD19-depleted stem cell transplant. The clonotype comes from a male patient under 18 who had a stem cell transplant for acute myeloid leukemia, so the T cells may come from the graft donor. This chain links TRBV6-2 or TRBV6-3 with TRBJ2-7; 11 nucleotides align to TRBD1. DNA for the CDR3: TGTGCCAGCAGTTACTCGCGGACAGGGGGCAACGAGCAGTACTTC. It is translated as CASSYSRTGGNEQYF.